This entry features one T cell receptor beta chain sequence. The antigen remains undetermined. Here immunoSEQ multiplex PCR was the method, and the copy in TCRdb shows in-frame clones only, minus some. The sample lists 5,500 to 6,500 clones, less than 80% occurring once. This sample is part of a study of PD-1 blockade in classical Hodgkin lymphoma. The overall study: Nivolumab dosed at 3 mg/kg went to patients intravenously every 2 weeks. Study-wide results and caveats: It was reported that newly diagnosed patients had less baseline TCR diversity than healthy donors.

Each of the patients experienced relapse following autologous stem cell transplantation, and their brentuximab vedotin exposure differed. Thawed PBMCs were the source of CD4+ T cells, purified by magnetic negative selection. In germline, CDR1 is LGHNA, CDR2 YSLEER. Losses at the gene ends were 1 base for V and 5 bases for J; bases not matched to a gene: 5. This CDR3 comprises 15 residues. Here the sequenced sample was CD4+ T cells from blood, taken at baseline. V is TRBV4-3 and J is TRBJ1-1, with 9 bases identical to TRBD1. The sequence was obtained from a human donor with classical Hodgkin lymphoma. CDR3 in amino acids: CASSQGATGGTEAFF. DNA for the CDR3: TGCGCCAGCAGCCAAGGGGCGACAGGGGGAACTGAAGCTTTCTTT.